Each of the 3 T cell receptor beta chains below was sequenced from the same sample in a study of T cells in Graves' hyperthyroidism and ophthalmopathy. Amplified regions were TCR beta CDR3 sequences from RNA transcripts. HTBI primers drove first-round RT-PCR of the TCR CDR3. TCRdb passed the multiplex PCR reads through MiXCR, listing each CDR3 protein once. The sample consists of about 380,000 distinct CDR3 sequences, about 14% of them appearing once. The sequencing sample was made of blood. The receptors were gathered from a woman aged 25 to 39 with Graves' ophthalmopathy.

The chain employs TRBV5-4 and TRBJ1-1; D uncertain. The CDR3 length is 15 residues. V shed 0 bases and J shed 3 bases, with 12 bases lying between them. CDR1 is SGHNT and CDR2 is YYREEE in the germline V gene (reference sequence). The CDR3 sequence: CASSLVLGVDTEAFF. The CDR3 DNA reads as TGTGCCAGCAGCTTGGTTCTGGGCGTCGACACTGAAGCTTTCTTT.

Ten or more counts support this clonotype. Here the CDR3 reads CASSQRRAGVFQETQYF. Written as DNA, the CDR3 is TGTGCCAGCAGCCAAAGGAGGGCAGGGGTCTTCCAAGAGACCCAGTACTTC. The chain couples TRBV3-1 to TRBJ2-5; the D call may be TRBD1 or TRBD2 (6 bases each). V was cut by 2 bases and J by 1 base, with 17 bases left in between. CDR1 LGHDT and CDR2 YNNKEL come from the germline V gene (reference sequence). There are 17 residues in the CDR3.

This clonotype occurred a few times. The J gene is TRBJ1-6, the V gene TRBV29-1, with a possible D match to TRBD1 (6 bases). This CDR3 comprises 13 residues. The germline V gene has CDR1 SQVTM and CDR2 ANQGSEA. Trimming took off 4 bases at V and 8 bases at J, with 12 bases between the two ends. The CDR3 is CSVVQGGDSPLHF. The DNA for the CDR3 is TGCAGCGTTGTCCAAGGGGGTGATTCACCCCTCCACTTT.